This T cell receptor beta chain was documented in a study of T cells after yellow fever vaccination. TCRdb independently ran MiXCR on the 5' RACE reads; one entry per CDR3 protein. The table includes some 400,000 distinct CDR3 sequences, around 6.4% detected once. There are many counts of this clonotype. The CDR3 totals 13 residues. Trimming removed 3 bases from V and 2 bases from J, with 7 bases in between. Looked up from germline, CDR1 is SGHTA and CDR2 is FQGNSA. The chain joins TRBV7-2 to TRBJ2-5; D is uncertain. This TCR was sampled from a man aged 30 to 45 who received the YFV17D yellow fever vaccine. The sample was PBMCs, taken 5 days after the yellow fever booster vaccination. CDR3 amino acids: CASSFPPQETQYF. The CDR3 nucleotides read TGTGCCAGCAGCTTCCCGCCGCAAGAGACCCAGTACTTC.